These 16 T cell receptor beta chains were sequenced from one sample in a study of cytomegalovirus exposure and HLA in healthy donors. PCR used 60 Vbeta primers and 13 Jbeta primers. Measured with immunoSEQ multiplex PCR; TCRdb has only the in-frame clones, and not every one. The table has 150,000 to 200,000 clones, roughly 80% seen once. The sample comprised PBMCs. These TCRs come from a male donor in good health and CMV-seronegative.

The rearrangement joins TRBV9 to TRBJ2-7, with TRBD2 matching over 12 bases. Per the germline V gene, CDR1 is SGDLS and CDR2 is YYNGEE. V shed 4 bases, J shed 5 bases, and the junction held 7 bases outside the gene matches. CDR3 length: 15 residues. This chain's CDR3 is CASSSRLAGVNEQYF. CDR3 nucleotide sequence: TGTGCCAGCAGCTCCCGACTAGCGGGAGTGAACGAGCAGTACTTC.

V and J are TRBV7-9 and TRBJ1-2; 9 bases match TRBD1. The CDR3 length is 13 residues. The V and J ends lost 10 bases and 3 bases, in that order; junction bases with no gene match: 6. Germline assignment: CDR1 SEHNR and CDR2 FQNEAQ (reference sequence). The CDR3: CATDRGDDYGYTF. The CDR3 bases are TGTGCCACCGACAGGGGGGACGACTATGGCTACACCTTC.

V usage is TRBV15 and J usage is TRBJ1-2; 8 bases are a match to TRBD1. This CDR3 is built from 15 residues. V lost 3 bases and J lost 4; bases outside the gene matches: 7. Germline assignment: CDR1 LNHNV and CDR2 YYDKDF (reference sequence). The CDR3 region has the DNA TGTGCCACCAGCAGTGCACCAGGGGGCAGCTATGGCTACACCTTC. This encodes CATSSAPGGSYGYTF.

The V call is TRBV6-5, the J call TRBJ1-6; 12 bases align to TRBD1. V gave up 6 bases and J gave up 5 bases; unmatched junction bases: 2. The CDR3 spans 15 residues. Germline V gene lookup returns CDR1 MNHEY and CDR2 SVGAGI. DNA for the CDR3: TGTGCCAGCAGGGGACAGGGGGCAGATAATTCACCCCTCCACTTT. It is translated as CASRGQGADNSPLHF.

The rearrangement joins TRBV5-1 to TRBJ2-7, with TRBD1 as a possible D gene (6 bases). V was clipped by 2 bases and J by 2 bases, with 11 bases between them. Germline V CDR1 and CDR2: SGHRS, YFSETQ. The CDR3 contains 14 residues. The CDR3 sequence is CASSFQGMAYEQYF. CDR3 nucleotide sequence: TGCGCCAGCAGCTTTCAGGGGATGGCCTACGAGCAGTACTTC. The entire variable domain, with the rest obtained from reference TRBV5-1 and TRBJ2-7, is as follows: KAGVTQTPRYLIKTRGQQVTLSCSPISGHRSVSWYQQTPGQGLQFLFEYFSETQRNKGNFPGRFSGRQFSNSRSEMNVSTLELGDSALYLCASSFQGMAYEQYFGPGTRLTVT.

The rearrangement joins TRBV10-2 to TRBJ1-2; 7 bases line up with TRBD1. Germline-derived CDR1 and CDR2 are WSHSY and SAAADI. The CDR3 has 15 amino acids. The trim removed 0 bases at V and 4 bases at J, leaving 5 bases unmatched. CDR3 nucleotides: TGCGCCAGCAGTGAGTCTAAGGGGGCGAGCTATGGCTACACCTTC. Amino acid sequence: CASSESKGASYGYTF.

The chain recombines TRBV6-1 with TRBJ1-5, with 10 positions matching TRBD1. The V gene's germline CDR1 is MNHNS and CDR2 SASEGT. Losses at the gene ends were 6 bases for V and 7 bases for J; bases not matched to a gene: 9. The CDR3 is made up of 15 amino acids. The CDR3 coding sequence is TGTGCCAGCAGCCTTGGACAGGGGGTCCCCCAGCCCCAGCATTTT. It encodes CASSLGQGVPQPQHF.

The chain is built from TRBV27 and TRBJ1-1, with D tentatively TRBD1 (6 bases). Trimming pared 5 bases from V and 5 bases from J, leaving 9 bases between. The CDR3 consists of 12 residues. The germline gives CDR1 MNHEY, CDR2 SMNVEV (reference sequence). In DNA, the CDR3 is TGTGCCAGCAGTCATGGACAGACTGAAGCTTTCTTT. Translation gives CASSHGQTEAFF.

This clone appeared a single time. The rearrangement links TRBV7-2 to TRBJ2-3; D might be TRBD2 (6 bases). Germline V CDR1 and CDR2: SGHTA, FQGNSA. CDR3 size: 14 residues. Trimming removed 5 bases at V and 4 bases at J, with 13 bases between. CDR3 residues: CASSPRGSADTQYF. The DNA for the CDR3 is TGTGCCAGCAGCCCTCGGGGGTCGGCAGATACGCAGTATTTT. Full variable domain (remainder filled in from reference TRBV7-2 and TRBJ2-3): GAGVSQSPSNKVTEKGKDVELRCDPISGHTALYWYRQSLGQGLEFLIYFQGNSAPDKSGLPSDRFSAERTGGSVSTLTIQRTQQEDSAVYLCASSPRGSADTQYFGPGTRLTVL.

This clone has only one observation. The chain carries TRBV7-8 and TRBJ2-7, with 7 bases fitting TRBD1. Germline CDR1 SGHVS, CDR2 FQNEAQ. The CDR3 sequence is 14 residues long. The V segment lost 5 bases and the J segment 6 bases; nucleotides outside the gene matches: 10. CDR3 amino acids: CASSDQTGDGEQYF. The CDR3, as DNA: TGTGCCAGCAGCGACCAAACAGGGGACGGCGAGCAGTACTTC.

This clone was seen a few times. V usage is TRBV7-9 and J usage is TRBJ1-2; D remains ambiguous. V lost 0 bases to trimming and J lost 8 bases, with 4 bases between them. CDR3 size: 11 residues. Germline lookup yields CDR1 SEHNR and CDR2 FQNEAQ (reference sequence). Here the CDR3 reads CASSLAEGYTF. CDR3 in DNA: TGTGCCAGCAGCTTAGCAGAGGGCTACACCTTC.

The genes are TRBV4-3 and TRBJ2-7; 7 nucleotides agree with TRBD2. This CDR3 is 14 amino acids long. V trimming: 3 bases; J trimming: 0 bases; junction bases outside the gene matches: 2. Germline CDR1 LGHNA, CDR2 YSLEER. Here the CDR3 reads CASSQGEGSYEQYF. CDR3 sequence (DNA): TGCGCCAGCAGCCAGGGGGAGGGCTCCTACGAGCAGTACTTC.

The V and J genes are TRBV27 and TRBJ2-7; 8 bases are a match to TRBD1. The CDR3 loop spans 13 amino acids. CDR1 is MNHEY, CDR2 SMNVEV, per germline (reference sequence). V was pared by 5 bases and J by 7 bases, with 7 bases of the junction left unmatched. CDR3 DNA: TGTGCCAGCAGTGGGACAGGCAGTGGAGAGCAGTACTTC. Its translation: CASSGTGSGEQYF.

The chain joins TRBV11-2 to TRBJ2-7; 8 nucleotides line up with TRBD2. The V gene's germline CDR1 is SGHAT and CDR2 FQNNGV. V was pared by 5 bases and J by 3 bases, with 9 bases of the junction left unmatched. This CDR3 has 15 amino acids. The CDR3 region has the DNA TGTGCCAGCAGCGGAGGGGGGGCGGGAGGCTACGAGCAGTACTTC. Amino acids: CASSGGGAGGYEQYF.

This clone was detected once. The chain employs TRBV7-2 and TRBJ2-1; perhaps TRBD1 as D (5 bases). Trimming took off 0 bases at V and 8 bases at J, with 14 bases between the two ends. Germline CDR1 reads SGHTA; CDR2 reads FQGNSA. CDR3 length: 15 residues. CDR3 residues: CASSLAVQGGDEQFF. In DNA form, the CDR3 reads TGTGCCAGCAGCTTAGCGGTGCAGGGCGGCGATGAGCAGTTCTTC. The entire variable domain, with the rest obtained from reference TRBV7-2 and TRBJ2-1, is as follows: GAGVSQSPSNKVTEKGKDVELRCDPISGHTALYWYRQSLGQGLEFLIYFQGNSAPDKSGLPSDRFSAERTGGSVSTLTIQRTQQEDSAVYLCASSLAVQGGDEQFFGPGTRLTVL.

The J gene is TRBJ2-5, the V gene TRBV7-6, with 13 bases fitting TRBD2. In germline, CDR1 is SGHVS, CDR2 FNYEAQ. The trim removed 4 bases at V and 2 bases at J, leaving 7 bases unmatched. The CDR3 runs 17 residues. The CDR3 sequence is CASSSGTSGILQETQYF. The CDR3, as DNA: TGTGCCAGCAGCTCAGGGACTAGCGGGATATTACAAGAGACCCAGTACTTC.